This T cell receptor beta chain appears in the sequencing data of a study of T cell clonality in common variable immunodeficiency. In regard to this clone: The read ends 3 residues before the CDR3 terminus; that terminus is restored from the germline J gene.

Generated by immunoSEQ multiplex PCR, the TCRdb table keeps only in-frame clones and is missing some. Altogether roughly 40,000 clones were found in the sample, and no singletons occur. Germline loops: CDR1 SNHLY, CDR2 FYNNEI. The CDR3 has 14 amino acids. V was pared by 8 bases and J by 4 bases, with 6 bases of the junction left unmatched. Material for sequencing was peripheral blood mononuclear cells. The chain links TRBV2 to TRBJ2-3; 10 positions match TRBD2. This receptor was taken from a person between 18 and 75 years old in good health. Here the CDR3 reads CASQFGLAADTQYF. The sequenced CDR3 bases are TGTGCCAGCCAGTTTGGACTAGCGGCAGATACG.